This is a list of T cell receptor beta chains from one sample in a study of cytomegalovirus exposure and HLA in healthy donors. Assay used: immunoSEQ multiplex PCR; TCRdb lists only in-frame clones, some missing. Here the sample spans 150,000 to 200,000 clones, approximately 78% being singletons. Input material: PBMCs. These receptors were obtained from a woman in her forties in good health and CMV-seronegative. The CDR3 runs from the conserved cysteine through the conserved F or W. The order of the fields is clone size, V gene, CDR3 length, J gene, D gene, CDR3 protein, CDR3 DNA. D genes are given only for firm matches. Size tells how often a clone was seen (once, few, many) or the class of an expanded clone, and some rows leave it out.

size: NA
V: TRBV9
length: 15
J: TRBJ1-2
D: NA
CDR3: CASSGPGGGNYGYTF
DNA: TGTGCCAGCAGCGGACCGGGGGGAGGTAACTATGGCTACACCTTC

size: NA
V: TRBV10-3
length: 14
J: TRBJ1-3
D: NA
CDR3: CAISESGDQNTIYF
DNA: TGTGCCATCAGTGAGTCAGGGGATCAAAACACCATATATTTT

size: NA
V: TRBV5-1
length: 16
J: TRBJ1-1
D: NA
CDR3: CASSLFVWPVNTEAFF
DNA: TGCGCCAGCAGCTTGTTTGTGTGGCCAGTGAACACTGAAGCTTTCTTT

size: NA
V: TRBV19
length: 15
J: TRBJ1-3
D: NA
CDR3: CASSPLRGAGNTIYF
DNA: TGTGCCAGTAGTCCCCTCCGGGGGGCTGGAAACACCATATATTTT

size: few
V: TRBV14
length: 15
J: TRBJ2-7
D: TRBD2
CDR3: CASSPQGGGFYEQYF
DNA: TGTGCCAGCAGCCCCCAAGGCGGGGGGTTCTACGAGCAGTACTTC

size: NA
V: TRBV19
length: 13
J: TRBJ2-7
D: TRBD1
CDR3: CASSIGTGDEQYF
DNA: TGTGCCAGTAGTATCGGGACAGGGGACGAGCAGTACTTC

size: NA
V: TRBV5-1
length: 20
J: TRBJ2-1
D: TRBD2
CDR3: CASSPAAAAGGSYSYNEQFF
DNA: TGCGCCAGCAGCCCTGCCGCGGCTGCGGGGGGGTCCTACTCCTACAATGAGCAGTTCTTC

size: few
V: TRBV11-2
length: 12
J: TRBJ2-7
D: NA
CDR3: CASSLEAREQYF
DNA: TGTGCCAGCAGCTTAGAAGCGAGGGAGCAGTACTTC

size: NA
V: TRBV5-1
length: 16
J: TRBJ2-1
D: NA
CDR3: CASSLGLGVMEHEQFF
DNA: TGCGCCAGCAGCTTGGGTCTAGGGGTCATGGAACATGAGCAGTTCTTC

size: NA
V: TRBV2
length: 12
J: TRBJ1-5
D: NA
CDR3: CASSEAVQPQHF
DNA: TGTGCCAGCAGTGAGGCGGTTCAGCCCCAGCATTTT

size: NA
V: TRBV27
length: 13
J: TRBJ1-4
D: NA
CDR3: CASSLSGAEKLFF
DNA: TGTGCCAGCAGTTTATCAGGGGCGGAAAAACTGTTTTTT

size: NA
V: TRBV5-3
length: 15
J: TRBJ1-2
D: TRBD1
CDR3: CARSSPGQGAHGYTF
DNA: TGTGCCAGAAGCTCCCCGGGACAGGGGGCCCATGGCTACACCTTC

size: few
V: TRBV5-5
length: 17
J: TRBJ2-3
D: TRBD2
CDR3: CASSPLLSSGGTDTQYF
DNA: TGTGCCAGCAGCCCCCTCCTGAGTAGCGGGGGTACAGATACGCAGTATTTT

size: NA
V: TRBV19
length: 15
J: TRBJ1-5
D: NA
CDR3: CASSQGTVGNQPQHF
DNA: TGTGCCAGTAGTCAGGGTACCGTCGGCAATCAGCCCCAGCATTTT

size: NA
V: TRBV6-5
length: 14
J: TRBJ2-2
D: TRBD1
CDR3: CASATPGGTGELFF
DNA: TGTGCCAGCGCAACGCCAGGGGGCACCGGGGAGCTGTTTTTT

size: NA
V: TRBV25-1
length: 12
J: TRBJ2-7
D: NA
CDR3: CASTKGYNEQYF
DNA: TGTGCCAGCACAAAGGGGTATAACGAGCAGTACTTC

size: NA
V: TRBV21-1
length: 16
J: TRBJ1-2
D: NA
CDR3: CASSKVGRRGNYGYTF
DNA: TGTGCCAGCAGCAAAGTGGGGCGGAGGGGCAACTATGGCTACACCTTC

size: NA
V: TRBV15
length: 17
J: TRBJ1-1
D: NA
CDR3: CATSSDPSDGWVNAAFF
DNA: TGTGCCACCAGCTCGGATCCCTCTGACGGGTGGGTTAATGCTGCTTTCTTT

size: once
V: TRBV6-5
length: 15
J: TRBJ1-1
D: NA
CDR3: CASSSPGRGNTEAFF
DNA: TGTGCCAGCAGTTCCCCGGGCCGGGGGAACACTGAAGCTTTCTTT

size: NA
V: TRBV27
length: 14
J: TRBJ2-7
D: NA
CDR3: CASSLSFRGHEQYF
DNA: TGTGCCAGCAGTTTATCGTTCAGGGGCCACGAGCAGTACTTC

size: NA
V: TRBV7-9
length: 14
J: TRBJ1-1
D: TRBD1
CDR3: CSSSKPGGNTEAFF
DNA: TGTTCCAGCAGCAAACCAGGGGGGAACACTGAAGCTTTCTTT

size: NA
V: TRBV7-9
length: 15
J: TRBJ1-2
D: TRBD1
CDR3: CASSSRTGTHYGYTF
DNA: TGTGCCAGCAGCTCAAGGACAGGGACTCACTATGGCTACACCTTC

size: NA
V: TRBV11-2
length: 12
J: TRBJ1-6
D: TRBD1
CDR3: CASSPGQGSGHF
DNA: TGTGCCAGCAGCCCGGGACAGGGTAGCGGGCACTTT

size: NA
V: TRBV6-1
length: 15
J: TRBJ1-4
D: TRBD1
CDR3: CASSATGTAHEKLFF
DNA: TGTGCCAGCAGTGCCACCGGGACAGCCCATGAAAAACTGTTTTTT

size: few
V: TRBV5-1
length: 14
J: TRBJ2-3
D: TRBD1
CDR3: CASSLGQGRDTQYF
DNA: TGCGCCAGCAGCTTGGGACAGGGAAGGGATACGCAGTATTTT

size: few
V: TRBV28
length: 16
J: TRBJ1-1
D: TRBD1
CDR3: CASSPAAFRGHTEAFF
DNA: TGTGCCAGCAGCCCCGCTGCCTTCAGGGGGCACACTGAAGCTTTCTTT

size: NA
V: TRBV5-4
length: 15
J: TRBJ1-1
D: NA
CDR3: CASYLGGAGGTEAFF
DNA: TGTGCCAGCTATCTAGGGGGGGCCGGGGGGACTGAAGCTTTCTTT

size: NA
V: TRBV6-5
length: 12
J: TRBJ2-7
D: NA
CDR3: CASSWDTYEQYF
DNA: TGTGCCAGCAGTTGGGACACTTACGAGCAGTACTTC

size: NA
V: TRBV9
length: 18
J: TRBJ1-3
D: NA
CDR3: CASSVLTGPNLFGNTIYF
DNA: TGTGCCAGCAGCGTGCTGACAGGACCCAATCTCTTTGGAAACACCATATATTTT

size: NA
V: TRBV25-1
length: 11
J: TRBJ1-1
D: NA
CDR3: CASNWGLEAFF
DNA: TGTGCCAGCAATTGGGGGCTTGAAGCTTTCTTT

size: NA
V: TRBV9
length: 17
J: TRBJ1-1
D: NA
CDR3: CASSGGRTGNMNTEAFF
DNA: TGTGCCAGCAGCGGAGGTCGAACAGGGAACATGAACACTGAAGCTTTCTTT

size: NA
V: TRBV11-1
length: 11
J: TRBJ2-7
D: TRBD2
CDR3: CASQGRGEQYF
DNA: TGTGCCAGCCAAGGGAGGGGCGAGCAGTACTTC

size: NA
V: TRBV29-1
length: 13
J: TRBJ1-1
D: NA
CDR3: CSANRDVNTEAFF
DNA: TGCAGCGCCAACAGGGACGTGAACACTGAAGCTTTCTTT

size: NA
V: TRBV18
length: 14
J: TRBJ2-2
D: NA
CDR3: CASSADRNTGELFF
DNA: TGTGCCAGCTCAGCCGACAGGAACACCGGGGAGCTGTTTTTT

size: NA
V: TRBV15
length: 14
J: TRBJ1-4
D: NA
CDR3: CATSRQMINEKLFF
DNA: TGTGCCACCAGCAGACAGATGATTAATGAAAAACTGTTTTTT

size: NA
V: TRBV5-6
length: 14
J: TRBJ1-3
D: NA
CDR3: CASSSRGSKSTVYF
DNA: TGTGCCAGCAGCTCAAGAGGGAGTAAAAGTACCGTATATTTT

size: NA
V: TRBV6-5
length: 15
J: TRBJ2-3
D: TRBD2
CDR3: CASSSTSDGADTQYF
DNA: TGTGCCAGCAGCTCCACTAGCGATGGTGCAGATACGCAGTATTTT

size: once
V: TRBV7-9
length: 14
J: TRBJ2-7
D: NA
CDR3: CASSFDLRSYEQYF
DNA: TGTGCCAGCAGCTTCGACTTACGCTCCTACGAGCAGTACTTC

size: NA
V: TRBV23-1
length: 15
J: TRBJ2-1
D: NA
CDR3: CASSQCRGCYNEQFF
DNA: TGCGCCAGCAGTCAATGCAGGGGATGCTACAATGAGCAGTTCTTC

size: once
V: TRBV5-1
length: 15
J: TRBJ2-7
D: TRBD2
CDR3: CASSLGLAGNYEQYF
DNA: TGCGCCAGCAGCTTGGGCCTAGCGGGGAACTACGAGCAGTACTTC

size: NA
V: TRBV7-9
length: 14
J: TRBJ2-7
D: TRBD1
CDR3: CASSLTDRGDEQYF
DNA: TGTGCCAGCAGCTTAACCGACAGGGGAGACGAGCAGTACTTC

size: NA
V: TRBV5-8
length: 10
J: TRBJ2-1
D: NA
CDR3: CAKQGYEQFF
DNA: TGTGCCAAACAGGGCTATGAGCAGTTCTTC

size: NA
V: TRBV7-9
length: 14
J: TRBJ2-5
D: NA
CDR3: CASSFTETSETQYF
DNA: TGTGCCAGCAGCTTCACAGAGACATCGGAGACCCAGTACTTC

size: NA
V: TRBV6-5
length: 12
J: TRBJ2-1
D: TRBD1
CDR3: CASWGQHNEQFF
DNA: TGTGCCAGCTGGGGACAGCACAATGAGCAGTTCTTC

size: NA
V: TRBV2
length: 14
J: TRBJ2-5
D: TRBD1
CDR3: CASSTGTGGETQYF
DNA: TGTGCCAGCAGTACCGGGACAGGGGGGGAGACCCAGTACTTC

size: once
V: TRBV5-1
length: 15
J: TRBJ2-2
D: NA
CDR3: CASSLFNSGPGELFF
DNA: TGCGCCAGCAGCTTGTTCAACAGCGGGCCCGGGGAGCTGTTTTTT

size: few
V: TRBV4-2
length: 14
J: TRBJ1-1
D: NA
CDR3: CASSIQGTNTEAFF
DNA: TGTGCCAGCAGCATACAGGGTACGAACACTGAAGCTTTCTTT

size: NA
V: TRBV6-5
length: 14
J: TRBJ1-2
D: NA
CDR3: CASYQVRGEGGYTF
DNA: TGTGCCAGCTACCAAGTTCGAGGGGAGGGAGGCTACACCTTC

size: NA
V: TRBV6-5
length: 14
J: TRBJ2-7
D: NA
CDR3: CASSYLAGDYEQYF
DNA: TGTGCCAGCAGTTACCTCGCAGGGGACTACGAGCAGTACTTC

size: NA
V: TRBV7-9
length: 15
J: TRBJ2-7
D: TRBD1
CDR3: CASSSSGTGSDEQYF
DNA: TGTGCCAGCAGCTCCTCCGGGACAGGCTCCGACGAGCAGTACTTC

size: NA
V: TRBV7-9
length: 14
J: TRBJ1-6
D: TRBD1
CDR3: CASSSWDSNSPLHF
DNA: TGTGCCAGCAGCTCCTGGGACAGTAATTCACCCCTCCACTTT

size: NA
V: TRBV25-1
length: 11
J: TRBJ1-2
D: NA
CDR3: CASSRGQGYTF
DNA: TGTGCCAGCAGTCGAGGACAGGGCTACACCTTC

size: once
V: TRBV27
length: 11
J: TRBJ2-7
D: NA
CDR3: CASSSQGWQYF
DNA: TGTGCCAGCAGTTCCCAGGGGTGGCAGTACTTC